Below are 17 T cell receptor beta chains sequenced from a single sample in a study of cytomegalovirus exposure and HLA in healthy donors. This PCR relied on a set of 60 Vbeta primers and 13 Jbeta primers. The assay was immunoSEQ multiplex PCR, and TCRdb's table has in-frame clones only and misses some. The data show about 130,000 clones, with 10% to 13% seen just once and 3.5% to 5% held by the top ten. The sample taken for sequencing was PBMCs. The receptors stem from a woman younger than 35 in good health and CMV-seropositive.

This clone was detected a few times. Here the CDR3 omits its conserved ending phenylalanine or tryptophan, so a read error is the likely source. Because the CDR3's place on the DNA is in doubt, the DNA is left out and the CDR3 is given as listed by TCRdb. This chain connects TRBV14 to TRBJ1-2; the table's TRBD1 call for D was not verified on the DNA. Ends included, the CDR3 has 16 residues. Germline loops: CDR1 SGHDN, CDR2 FVKESK. The CDR3 loop reads CASSHARRLLTGRFPK.

This chain links TRBV6-1 with TRBJ1-3, with 8 bases fitting TRBD1. CDR1 is MNHNS, CDR2 SASEGT, per germline. Germline trimming cut 7 bases from V and 3 bases from J; bases unmatched to any gene: 2. The CDR3 is made up of 13 amino acids. The CDR3 loop reads CASTGGLGNTIYF. For the CDR3, the DNA is TGTGCCAGCACAGGGGGCCTTGGAAACACCATATATTTT.

This clone was observed a few times. The chain couples TRBV19 to TRBJ1-1; TRBD1 aligns across 11 bases. This CDR3 region has 14 residues. CDR1 and CDR2 (germline): LNHDA, SQIVND (reference sequence). V lost 3 bases to trimming and J lost 6 bases; unmatched junction nucleotides: 3. This CDR3 reads CASSMSGQGAEAFF. DNA for the CDR3: TGTGCCAGTAGTATGTCGGGACAGGGGGCTGAAGCTTTCTTT.

The chain combines TRBV7-8 with TRBJ1-4; D gene ambiguous. V was trimmed by 8 bases and J by 8 bases, leaving 9 bases between them. The CDR3 consists of 11 residues. Germline values: CDR1 SGHVS, CDR2 FQNEAQ. This CDR3 is CASGSEEKLFF. The CDR3 DNA follows: TGTGCCAGCGGTAGCGAGGAAAAACTGTTTTTT.

This chain links TRBV28 with TRBJ1-5; the D gene is possibly TRBD1 (6 bases). The CDR3 extends over 15 amino acids. Germline CDR1 and CDR2: MDHEN and SYDVKM. The ends were cut back, 5 bases at V and 0 bases at J, with 11 bases in the middle. The CDR3 sequence is CASSMGHLSNQPQHF. The CDR3 DNA is TGTGCCAGCAGTATGGGACATCTTAGCAATCAGCCCCAGCATTTT.

A note on this clone: Relative to the germline gene, one junction end is altered; a read error may explain this. The chain links TRBV29-1 to TRBJ2-4; TRBD2 matches 12 bases. Germline CDR1 and CDR2: SQVTM and ANQGSEA. The CDR3 sequence is 14 residues long. This CDR3 reads CSVWLLAGGNIQSF. CDR3 DNA sequence: TGCAGCGTTTGGTTACTAGCGGGAGGAAACATTCAGTCCTTT.

This clone appeared a few times. The rearrangement links TRBV10-2 to TRBJ2-1; 7 nucleotides line up with TRBD2. V gave up 3 bases and J gave up 10 bases; unmatched junction bases: 0. This CDR3 is built from 11 residues. CDR1 and CDR2 (germline): WSHSY, SAAADI. The CDR3 nucleotides read TGCGCCAGCAGTGAAGCGGGAGAGCAGTTCTTC. Translated: CASSEAGEQFF.

The rearrangement uses TRBV6-6 and TRBJ2-7; 8 nucleotides match TRBD2. V gave up 2 bases and J gave up 9 bases; unmatched junction bases: 3. CDR3 size: 12 residues. Per the germline V gene, CDR1 is MNHNY and CDR2 is SVGAGI (reference sequence). CDR3 nucleotides: TGTGCCAGCAGTTACGAGGCGGGAGGGCAGTACTTC. This gives the protein CASSYEAGGQYF.

The chain employs TRBV7-9 and TRBJ2-7; no clear D gene. This CDR3 region has 13 residues. The germline gives CDR1 SEHNR, CDR2 FQNEAQ (reference sequence). Trimming stripped 3 bases from V and 0 bases from J, with 6 bases between. The CDR3: CASSLQNSYEQYF. The CDR3 DNA reads as TGTGCCAGCAGCTTGCAGAACTCCTACGAGCAGTACTTC.

There are a few counts of this clone. The chain is built from TRBV29-1 and TRBJ2-1; the D gene is possibly TRBD1 (8 bases). CDR1 is SQVTM and CDR2 is ANQGSEA in the germline V gene. V was pared by 4 bases and J by 4 bases, with 17 bases between. The CDR3 contains 15 residues. In DNA form, the CDR3 reads TGCAGCGTTGGAGGGTTACAGGGGGGGTACAATGAGCAGTTCTTC. Its protein product is CSVGGLQGGYNEQFF.

CDR3 nucleotides: TGCGCCAGCAGTCCTGGGACTAGCGGGAGTAACGAGCAGTACTTC. Amino acid sequence: CASSPGTSGSNEQYF. The chain couples TRBV5-1 to TRBJ2-7, with 14 bases identical to TRBD2. The ends lost 5 bases at V and 5 bases at J; junction bases unmatched: 6. Germline-derived CDR1 and CDR2 are SGHRS and YFSETQ. CDR3 length: 15 residues.

This sequence joins TRBV5-1 and TRBJ2-3; D is possibly TRBD2 (6 bases). The CDR3 is 14 amino acids. Germline-derived CDR1 and CDR2 are SGHRS and YFSETQ. Deletions cut 1 base from V and 1 base from J, with 7 bases between. The CDR3 loop is CASSLPGGTDTQYF. DNA of the CDR3: TGCGCCAGCAGCTTGCCGGGAGGCACAGATACGCAGTATTTT.

The chain uses TRBV9 and TRBJ2-3; 7 bases are a match to TRBD2. Germline values: CDR1 SGDLS, CDR2 YYNGEE. After removal of 0 bases from V and 2 bases from J, the junction contained 9 bases not matched to a gene. The CDR3 runs to 17 residues. The CDR3 DNA follows: TGTGCCAGCAGCGTAGTTCCGGTGGGAGGGCCCACAGATACGCAGTATTTT. It translates to CASSVVPVGGPTDTQYF.

V gene TRBV2 combines with J gene TRBJ1-5; D is perhaps TRBD1 (5 bases). The CDR3 has 15 amino acids. Trimming left V 7 bases short and J 4 bases short, with 17 bases between. CDR1 is SNHLY and CDR2 is FYNNEI in the germline V gene. CDR3 sequence reads: CASKGEEGRNQPQHF. In nucleotides, the CDR3 is TGTGCCAGCAAGGGAGAGGAGGGGCGGAATCAGCCCCAGCATTTT.

V usage is TRBV28 and J usage is TRBJ2-3; 9 bases are a match to TRBD2. The CDR3 covers 16 residues. Germline lookup yields CDR1 MDHEN and CDR2 SYDVKM. Unmatched junction bases numbered 13, after V lost 7 bases and J lost 5 bases. CDR3 in amino acids: CASIPSAGGPGDTQYF. CDR3 DNA: TGTGCCAGCATCCCCAGTGCGGGAGGGCCGGGAGATACGCAGTATTTT.

This clone was counted a few times. This chain links TRBV18 with TRBJ2-2, with D perhaps TRBD1 (6 bases). The V end was cut by 2 bases, the J end by 2 bases, with 9 bases between. The CDR3 has 15 residues. The germline V gene encodes CDR1 KGHSH and CDR2 LQKENI. CDR3 DNA sequence: TGTGCCAGCTCACCAGGGACACTAAACACCGGGGAGCTGTTTTTT. Its protein product is CASSPGTLNTGELFF.

This clone appeared a few times. The CDR3 DNA follows: TGTGCCAGCAGTGGGACAGGCTCCTATAATGCCAACGAATACGAGCAGTACTTC. It specifies CASSGTGSYNANEYEQYF. This chain joins TRBV2 and TRBJ2-7, with 7 bases matching TRBD1. The CDR3 extends over 18 amino acids. The V gene end was trimmed by 4 bases and the J gene end by 4 bases; junction bases not matched to a gene: 19. CDR1 is SNHLY, CDR2 FYNNEI, per germline.